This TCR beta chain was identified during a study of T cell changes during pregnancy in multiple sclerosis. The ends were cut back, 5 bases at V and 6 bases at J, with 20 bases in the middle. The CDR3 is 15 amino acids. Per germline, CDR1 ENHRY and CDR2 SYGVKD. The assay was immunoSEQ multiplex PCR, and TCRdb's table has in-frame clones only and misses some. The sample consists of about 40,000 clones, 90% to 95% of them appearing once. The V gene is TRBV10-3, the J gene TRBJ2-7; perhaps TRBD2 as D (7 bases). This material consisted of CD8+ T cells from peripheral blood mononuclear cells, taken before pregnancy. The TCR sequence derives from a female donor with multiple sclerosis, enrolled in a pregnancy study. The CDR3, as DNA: TGTGCCATCAGTCCAAGGGGGGGTTCGTCTTTCGAGCAGTACTTC. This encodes CAISPRGGSSFEQYF.